This T cell receptor (beta chain) stems from a study of CD8 T cells in ankylosing spondylitis. The CDR3 extends over 14 amino acids. V lost 4 bases to trimming and J lost 6 bases, with 15 bases between them. In germline, CDR1 is MNHEY, CDR2 SVGAGI. TCRdb redid the calling of the 5' RACE reads with MiXCR, one entry per CDR3 protein. The sample holds under 950,000 distinct CDR3 sequences, under 20% seen once. This clonotype came up a few times. Its antigen is undetermined. Regarding the study as a whole: Disease-associated clonotypes exhibited CD8+ identity and were relatively infrequent in peripheral blood. As reported, disease-linked clones showed significant enrichment in matched ankylosing spondylitis synovial fluid. In ankylosing spondylitis blood, a motif of several highly homologous TCR beta variants appeared characteristic.

Input material: blood, either unsorted or a sorted T cell fraction (not recorded which). The origin of this receptor is a male donor with ankylosing spondylitis. The chain recombines TRBV6-5 with TRBJ1-1; tentatively, D is TRBD1 (6 bases). The CDR3 reads CASSSTRGRAEAFF. The CDR3 nucleotides read TGTGCCAGCAGTTCCACGAGGGGGAGGGCTGAAGCTTTCTTT.